Listed below are T cell receptor beta chains from one sample, sequenced in a study of patients and donors after allogeneic stem cell transplantation. MiXCR, run by TCRdb on the RT-PCR reads, gives a single entry per CDR3 protein. Of over 150,000 distinct CDR3 sequences detected, 25% to 35% appear once; the ten largest clones hold approximately 3%. Sequenced: blood, either unsorted or a sorted T cell fraction (not recorded which). The receptors were gathered from a human donor who was either an allogeneic HSCT recipient or a stem cell or donor lymphocyte infusion donor (not recorded which). It is not recorded whose cells these are; they may come from a transplant donor. Both conserved end residues are part of each CDR3. Fields, in order: clone size, V gene, D gene, J gene, CDR3 protein, CDR3 DNA. D genes are given only for firm matches. Part of the rows lack a size; the others show once, few, many or a class for expanded clones.

few	TRBV4-3	TRBD1	TRBJ2-1	CASSRRDRRAYNEQFF	TGCGCCAGCAGCCGCCGGGACAGGAGGGCCTACAATGAGCAGTTCTTC
-	TRBV12-3/TRBV12-4	TRBD2	TRBJ2-7	CASSLRREHYEQYF	TGTGCCAGCAGTTTACGGCGGGAGCACTACGAGCAGTACTTC
-	TRBV28	-	TRBJ2-3	CASSWVTSTDTQYF	TGTGCCAGCAGTTGGGTCACTAGCACAGATACGCAGTATTTT
-	TRBV7-3	-	TRBJ1-4	CASSSSLGEKLFF	TGTGCCAGCAGCTCCTCTCTGGGTGAAAAACTGTTTTTT
-	TRBV14	-	TRBJ2-5	CASSYTPNQETQYF	TGTGCCAGCAGCTATACACCCAACCAAGAGACCCAGTACTTC
once	TRBV20-1	TRBD1	TRBJ2-1	CSATGTGKNEQFF	TGCAGTGCCACCGGGACAGGGAAGAATGAGCAGTTCTTC
-	TRBV28	-	TRBJ1-4	CASGPQRARDEKLFF	TGTGCCAGCGGTCCCCAACGGGCGCGCGATGAAAAACTGTTTTTT
few	TRBV5-1	-	TRBJ1-5	CASSLIGVQPQHF	TGCGCCAGCAGCTTGATAGGGGTTCAGCCCCAGCATTTT
many	TRBV6-5	TRBD2	TRBJ2-1	CASSYQTSGSPLYNEQFF	TGTGCCAGCAGTTACCAGACTAGCGGGAGTCCCCTCTACAATGAGCAGTTCTTC
-	TRBV20-1	TRBD2	TRBJ2-7	CSARGRENPYEQYF	TGCAGTGCTAGGGGGCGGGAGAATCCCTACGAGCAGTACTTC
-	TRBV20-1	TRBD2	TRBJ2-1	CSARLLAGGLDEQFF	TGCAGTGCTAGACTTTTAGCGGGAGGGTTGGATGAGCAGTTCTTC